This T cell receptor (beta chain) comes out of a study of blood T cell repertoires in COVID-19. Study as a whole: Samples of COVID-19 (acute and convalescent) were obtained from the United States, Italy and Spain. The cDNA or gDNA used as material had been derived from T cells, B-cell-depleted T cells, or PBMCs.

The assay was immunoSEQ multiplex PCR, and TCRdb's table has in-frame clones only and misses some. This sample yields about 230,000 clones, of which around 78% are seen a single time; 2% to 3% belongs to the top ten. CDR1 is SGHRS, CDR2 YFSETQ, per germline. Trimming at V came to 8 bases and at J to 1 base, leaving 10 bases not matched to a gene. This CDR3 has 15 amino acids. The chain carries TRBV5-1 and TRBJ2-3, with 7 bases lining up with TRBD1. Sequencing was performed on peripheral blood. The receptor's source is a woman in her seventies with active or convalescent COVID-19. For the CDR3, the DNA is TGCGCCAGTACAGACAGGGCAATAGGCACAGATACGCAGTATTTT. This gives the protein CASTDRAIGTDTQYF.